This TCR beta chain was sequenced during a study of OX40 agonist ivuxolimab in advanced cancers. Turning to the study itself: Having had anti-PD-1, anti-PD-L1 or anti-CTLA-4 therapy before was allowed, and about 40% had some.

Blood sampling took place at baseline, cycle 4 day 1, and cycle 7 day 1. Trimming took off 1 base at V and 6 bases at J, with 9 bases between the two ends. Germline CDR1 is MGHRA and CDR2 is YSYEKL. The CDR3 is 14 residues long. Sequencing used immunoSEQ multiplex PCR; TCRdb keeps in-frame clones, though not all of them. The sample lists nearly 80,000 clones, approximately 92% occurring once. The material was CD4+ or CD8+ T cells sorted from blood, obtained in a trial of the OX40 agonist ivuxolimab. The chain joins TRBV4-1 to TRBJ2-2; D is perhaps TRBD2 (6 bases). The receptor was isolated from an adult with an advanced solid tumor such as melanoma, head and neck, liver or kidney cancer. In DNA, the CDR3 is TGCGCCAGCAGCCAAGTCGGGGGTTCCGGGGAGCTGTTTTTT. It codes for CASSQVGGSGELFF.